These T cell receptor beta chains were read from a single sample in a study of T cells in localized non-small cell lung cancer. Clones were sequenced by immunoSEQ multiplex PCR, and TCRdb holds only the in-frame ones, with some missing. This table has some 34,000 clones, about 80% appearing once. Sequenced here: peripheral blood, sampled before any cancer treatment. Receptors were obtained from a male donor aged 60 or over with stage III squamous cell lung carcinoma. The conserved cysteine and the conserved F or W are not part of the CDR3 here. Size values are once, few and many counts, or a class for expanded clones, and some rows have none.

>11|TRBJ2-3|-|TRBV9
ASSPLGLDTQY
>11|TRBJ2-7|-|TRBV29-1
SVGQARNHEQY
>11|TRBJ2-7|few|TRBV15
ATSRQTSLEQY
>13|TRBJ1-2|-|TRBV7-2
ASSLFGQGNYGYT
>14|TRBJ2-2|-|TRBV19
ASSIDLIINTGELF
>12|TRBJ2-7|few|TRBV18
ASSPAGLSYEQY
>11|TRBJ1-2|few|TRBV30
AWNAGQGGGYT
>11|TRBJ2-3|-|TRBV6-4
ASSVGEAGTQY
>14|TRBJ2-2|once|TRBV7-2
ASSLQGGVRAGELF
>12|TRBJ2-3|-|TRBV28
ASSSPGGPDTQY
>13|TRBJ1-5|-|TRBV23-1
ASSQVGCVNQPQH
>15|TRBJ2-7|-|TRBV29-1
SVVGQGASPPLSEQY
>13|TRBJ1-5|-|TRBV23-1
ASSQGGYSNQPQH
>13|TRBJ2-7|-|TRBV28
ASRPAGGLTYEQY
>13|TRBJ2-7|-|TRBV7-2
ASSPQQGGFYEQY
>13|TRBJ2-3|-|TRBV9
ASNPTSESTDTQY
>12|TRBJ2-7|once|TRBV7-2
ASSSQDGTYEQY
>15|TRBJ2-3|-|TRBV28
ASSFPRLAGVTDTQY
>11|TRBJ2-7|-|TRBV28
ASSTGPSYEQY
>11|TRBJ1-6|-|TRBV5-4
ASSFYHEEVLH
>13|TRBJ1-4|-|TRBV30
AWRDRAVPNEKLF
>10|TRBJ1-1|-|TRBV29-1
SGAVGNTEAF
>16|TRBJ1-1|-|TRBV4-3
ASSQDIGQALGDTEAF
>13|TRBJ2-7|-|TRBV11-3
ASSSRTAGDYEQY
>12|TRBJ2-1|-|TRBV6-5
ASSNIGQIYEQF
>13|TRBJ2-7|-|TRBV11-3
ASSLEAGSSYEQY
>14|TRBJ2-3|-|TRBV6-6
ASSYLGGGATNTQY
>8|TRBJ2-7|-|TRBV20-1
SALTHEQY
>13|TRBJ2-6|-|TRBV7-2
ASRLDASGANVLT
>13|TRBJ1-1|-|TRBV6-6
ASSYSNRGNTEAF
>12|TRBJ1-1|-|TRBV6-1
ASSEHYLNAEAF
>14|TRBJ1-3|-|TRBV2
ASSYDATGSGNTIY
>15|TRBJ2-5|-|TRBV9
ASSARTSGGKEETQY
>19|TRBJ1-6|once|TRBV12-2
ASRLLSPSRTAAFYNSPLH
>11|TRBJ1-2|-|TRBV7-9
ASSLGDFYGYT
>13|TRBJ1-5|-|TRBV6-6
ASSPGTGRNQPQH
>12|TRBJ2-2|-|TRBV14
ASSWRSNTGELF
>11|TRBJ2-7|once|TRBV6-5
ATGDRVPYEQY
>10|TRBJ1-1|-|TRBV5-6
ASSFLSTEAF
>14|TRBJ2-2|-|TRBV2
ASTRLGVLGTGELF
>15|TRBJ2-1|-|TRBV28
ASSLVLLGQGVNEQF
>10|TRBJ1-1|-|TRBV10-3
ATKGGNTEAF
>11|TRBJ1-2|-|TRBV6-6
ASTRGDDYGYT
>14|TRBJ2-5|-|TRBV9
ASSAGVADNQETQY
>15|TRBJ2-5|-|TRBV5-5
ASRERESGFLQETQY
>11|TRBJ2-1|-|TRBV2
ASTILRYNEQF
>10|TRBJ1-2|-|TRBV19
ASSTTDYGYT
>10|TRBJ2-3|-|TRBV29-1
SRGEGTDTQY